The 16 T cell receptor beta chains presented below share a single source sample, sequenced in a study of T-cell memory formation after mild COVID-19. MiXCR, run by TCRdb on the 5' RACE reads, gives a single entry per CDR3 protein. The table shows approximately 480,000 distinct CDR3 sequences, with over 15% occurring only once. What was sequenced was PBMCs or a T cell subset sorted from them (not recorded which). The receptor source for this set is an adult woman who had mild COVID-19 (a few samples of this study predate the infection). Cell type and time point are not known.

This clonotype was recorded a few times. This chain connects TRBV4-2 to TRBJ2-1; maybe TRBD2 (6 bases). This CDR3 is built from 14 residues. CDR1 is LGHNA and CDR2 is YNFKEQ in the germline V gene. Trimming took off 3 bases at V and 3 bases at J, with 9 bases between the two ends. Here the CDR3 reads CASSHRRDYNEQFF. CDR3 sequence (DNA): TGTGCCAGCAGCCATCGGAGGGACTACAATGAGCAGTTCTTC.

This clonotype was observed a few times. The genes are TRBV5-1 and TRBJ2-7; 8 bases are shared with TRBD1. V trimming: 0 bases; J trimming: 5 bases; junction bases outside the gene matches: 4. The CDR3 extends over 14 amino acids. Germline CDR1 is SGHRS and CDR2 is YFSETQ. Written as DNA, the CDR3 is TGCGCCAGCAGCTTGGGACAGGGGTCCCACGAGCAGTACTTC. Its translation is CASSLGQGSHEQYF.

The chain is built from TRBV24-1 and TRBJ2-2, with D perhaps matching TRBD1 (6 bases). V was trimmed by 7 bases and J by 3 bases, leaving 8 bases between them. The CDR3 covers 13 residues. Germline values: CDR1 KGHDR, CDR2 SFDVKD. In nucleotides, the CDR3 is TGTGCCACCAGAAGACAGGACACCGGGGAGCTGTTTTTT. As protein: CATRRQDTGELFF.

The chain combines TRBV24-1 with TRBJ2-3; possible D gene TRBD1, 6 bases. The germline V gene has CDR1 KGHDR and CDR2 SFDVKD. The CDR3 spans 18 residues. V was trimmed by 5 bases and J by 2 bases, leaving 22 bases between them. The CDR3 loop is CATSGRYLMGQTTDTQYF. CDR3 bases: TGTGCCACCAGTGGACGCTATTTGATGGGACAAACCACAGATACGCAGTATTTT.

This clonotype was counted many times. This chain links TRBV29-1 with TRBJ2-1; the D gene is possibly TRBD1 (5 bases). This CDR3 has 13 residues. Deletions cut 4 bases from V and 2 bases from J, with 9 bases between. Germline V CDR1 and CDR2: SQVTM, ANQGSEA. The CDR3 sequence is CSVGQLAYNEQFF. DNA for the CDR3: TGCAGCGTTGGACAGTTAGCCTACAATGAGCAGTTCTTC.

There are a few counts of this clonotype. J is TRBJ2-1 and V is TRBV29-1, with D unresolved. Germline values: CDR1 SQVTM, CDR2 ANQGSEA. Between the trimmed V and J ends, which lost 3 bases and 7 bases, there was a span of 13 bases. The CDR3 runs to 13 residues. Here the CDR3 reads CSVERRSSNEQFF. The CDR3 nucleotides are TGCAGCGTTGAGCGTCGCAGCTCGAATGAGCAGTTCTTC.

This clonotype was seen a few times. This chain uses TRBV15 with TRBJ1-5; D unresolved. The V end was cut by 1 base, the J end by 3 bases, with 7 bases between. CDR1 LNHNV and CDR2 YYDKDF come from the germline V gene (reference sequence). The CDR3 is 14 residues long. CDR3 in amino acids: CATSRGRINQPQHF. The CDR3 region has the DNA TGTGCCACCAGCAGAGGACGGATCAATCAGCCCCAGCATTTT.

J is TRBJ1-2 and V is TRBV11-3, with D tentatively TRBD1 (5 bases). Germline V CDR1 and CDR2: SGHNT, YENEEA. Trimming took 0 bases from V and 8 from J, leaving 16 bases between them. The CDR3 has 15 amino acids. CDR3 residues: CASSLEFQGDDGYTF. The CDR3 region has the DNA TGTGCCAGCAGCTTAGAGTTTCAGGGAGACGACGGCTACACCTTC.

This chain connects TRBV12-3 or TRBV12-4 to TRBJ2-7; 7 positions match TRBD2. With V trimmed by 3 bases and J by 5 bases, 4 bases remained unmatched. The CDR3 sequence is 13 residues long. CDR3 amino acids: CASSFSGENEQYF. CDR3 nucleotides: TGTGCCAGCAGTTTCAGCGGGGAAAACGAGCAGTACTTC.

The chain uses TRBV7-9 and TRBJ2-7, with D perhaps TRBD2 (6 bases). V was trimmed by 2 bases and J by 0 bases, leaving 17 bases between them. The CDR3 extends over 17 amino acids. Looked up from germline, CDR1 is SEHNR and CDR2 is FQNEAQ (reference sequence). In nucleotides, the CDR3 is TGTGCCAGCAGCTTAAGTCGGAGGGACCGGAGCTCCTACGAGCAGTACTTC. Its translation is CASSLSRRDRSSYEQYF.

The chain has TRBV4-2 and TRBJ1-1; D is possibly TRBD1 (6 bases). Trimming stripped 1 base from V and 6 bases from J, with 9 bases between. Germline CDR1 is LGHNA and CDR2 is YNFKEQ. CDR3 size: 13 residues. The CDR3 sequence is CASSQAQGAEAFF. The CDR3, as DNA: TGTGCCAGCAGCCAAGCACAGGGTGCTGAAGCTTTCTTT.

This clonotype was recorded many times. The V gene is TRBV7-2, the J gene TRBJ2-1; TRBD2 matches 13 bases. CDR3 length equals 16 residues. The germline V gene has CDR1 SGHTA and CDR2 FQGNSA. The trim removed 4 bases at V and 6 bases at J, leaving 6 bases unmatched. The CDR3: CASSSQLAGGPNEQFF. Here the CDR3 DNA reads TGTGCCAGCAGCTCGCAACTAGCGGGAGGGCCCAATGAGCAGTTCTTC.

The chain joins TRBV18 to TRBJ2-3, with a weak D call TRBD2 (5 bases). This CDR3 comprises 14 residues. The germline gives CDR1 KGHSH, CDR2 LQKENI. The V end was cut by 3 bases, the J end by 6 bases, with 13 bases between. In DNA, the CDR3 is TGTGCCAGCTCACCTCCAACTAGGGTGGATACGCAGTATTTT. Translated, it gives CASSPPTRVDTQYF.

This clonotype has only a few counts. V and J are TRBV4-2 and TRBJ1-5, with a possible D match to TRBD1 (5 bases). This CDR3 is 13 amino acids long. Trimming pared 0 bases from V and 7 bases from J, leaving 7 bases between. Germline V gene sequence: CDR1 LGHNA, CDR2 YNFKEQ. The CDR3 bases are TGTGCCAGCAGCCAAGAATGGGACCAGCCCCAGCATTTT. Translated, it gives CASSQEWDQPQHF.

This clonotype showed up just a few times. The chain uses TRBV7-2 and TRBJ2-5, with D possibly matching TRBD2 (6 bases). This CDR3 has 15 residues. The V end lost 1 base, the J end lost 2 bases, and 11 bases lay between the germline ends. The germline V gene has CDR1 SGHTA and CDR2 FQGNSA. The CDR3, as DNA: TGTGCCAGCAGCTTAGGCGGGACCCCACAAGAGACCCAGTACTTC. It codes for CASSLGGTPQETQYF.

The CDR3 DNA sequence: TGTGCCAGCAATGGACAGGGCCGCAATCAGCCCCAGCATTTT. Its protein product is CASNGQGRNQPQHF. This chain links TRBV2 with TRBJ1-5; 8 bases fit TRBD1. This CDR3 has 14 amino acids. The trim removed 7 bases at V and 2 bases at J, leaving 4 bases unmatched. Germline CDR1 is SNHLY and CDR2 is FYNNEI.